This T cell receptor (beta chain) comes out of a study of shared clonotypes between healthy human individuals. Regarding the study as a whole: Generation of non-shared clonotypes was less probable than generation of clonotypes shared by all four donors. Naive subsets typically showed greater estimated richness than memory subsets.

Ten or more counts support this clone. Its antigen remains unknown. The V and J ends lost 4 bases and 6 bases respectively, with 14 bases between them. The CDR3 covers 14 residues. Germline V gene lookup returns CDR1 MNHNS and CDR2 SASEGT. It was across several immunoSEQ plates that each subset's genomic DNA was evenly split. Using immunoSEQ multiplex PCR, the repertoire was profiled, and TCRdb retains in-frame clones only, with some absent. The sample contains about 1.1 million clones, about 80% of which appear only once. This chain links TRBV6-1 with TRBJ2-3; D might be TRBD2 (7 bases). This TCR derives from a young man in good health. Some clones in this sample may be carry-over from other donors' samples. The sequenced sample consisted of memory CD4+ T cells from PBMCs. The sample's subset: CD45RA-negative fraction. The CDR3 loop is CASSVAGATDTQYF. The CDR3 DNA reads TGTGCCAGCAGTGTGGCGGGGGCGACCGATACGCAGTATTTT.